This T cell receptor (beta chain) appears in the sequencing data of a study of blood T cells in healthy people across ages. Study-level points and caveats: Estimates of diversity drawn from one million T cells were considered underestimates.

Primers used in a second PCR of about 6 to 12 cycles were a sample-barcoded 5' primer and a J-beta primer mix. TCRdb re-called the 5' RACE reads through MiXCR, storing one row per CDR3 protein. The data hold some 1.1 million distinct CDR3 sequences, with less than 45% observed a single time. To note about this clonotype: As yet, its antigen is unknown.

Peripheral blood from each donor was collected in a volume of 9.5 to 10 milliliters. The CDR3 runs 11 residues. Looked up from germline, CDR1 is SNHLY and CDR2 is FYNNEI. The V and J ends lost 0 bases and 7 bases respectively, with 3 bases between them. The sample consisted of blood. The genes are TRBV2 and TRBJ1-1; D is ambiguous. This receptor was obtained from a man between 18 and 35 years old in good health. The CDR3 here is CASSEASEAFF. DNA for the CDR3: TGTGCCAGCAGTGAAGCAAGTGAAGCTTTCTTT. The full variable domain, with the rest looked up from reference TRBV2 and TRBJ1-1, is EPEVTQTPSHQVTQMGQEVILRCVPISNHLYFYWYRQILGQKVEFLVSFYNNEISEKSEIFDDQFSVERPDGSNFTLKIRSTKLEDSAMYFCASSEASEAFFGQGTRLTVV.